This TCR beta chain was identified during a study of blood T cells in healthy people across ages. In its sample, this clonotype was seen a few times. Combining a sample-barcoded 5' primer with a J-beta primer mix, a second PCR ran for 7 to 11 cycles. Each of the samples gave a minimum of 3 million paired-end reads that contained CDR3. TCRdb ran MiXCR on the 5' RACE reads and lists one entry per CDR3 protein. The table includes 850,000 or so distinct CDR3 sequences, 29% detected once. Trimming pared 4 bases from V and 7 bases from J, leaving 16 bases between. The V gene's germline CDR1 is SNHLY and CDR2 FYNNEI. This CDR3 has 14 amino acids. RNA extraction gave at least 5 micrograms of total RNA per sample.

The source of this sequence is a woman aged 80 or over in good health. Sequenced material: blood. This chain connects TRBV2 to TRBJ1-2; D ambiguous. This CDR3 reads CASSVVDVPSGYTF. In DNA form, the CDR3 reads TGTGCCAGCAGTGTAGTGGACGTCCCCAGTGGCTACACCTTC.